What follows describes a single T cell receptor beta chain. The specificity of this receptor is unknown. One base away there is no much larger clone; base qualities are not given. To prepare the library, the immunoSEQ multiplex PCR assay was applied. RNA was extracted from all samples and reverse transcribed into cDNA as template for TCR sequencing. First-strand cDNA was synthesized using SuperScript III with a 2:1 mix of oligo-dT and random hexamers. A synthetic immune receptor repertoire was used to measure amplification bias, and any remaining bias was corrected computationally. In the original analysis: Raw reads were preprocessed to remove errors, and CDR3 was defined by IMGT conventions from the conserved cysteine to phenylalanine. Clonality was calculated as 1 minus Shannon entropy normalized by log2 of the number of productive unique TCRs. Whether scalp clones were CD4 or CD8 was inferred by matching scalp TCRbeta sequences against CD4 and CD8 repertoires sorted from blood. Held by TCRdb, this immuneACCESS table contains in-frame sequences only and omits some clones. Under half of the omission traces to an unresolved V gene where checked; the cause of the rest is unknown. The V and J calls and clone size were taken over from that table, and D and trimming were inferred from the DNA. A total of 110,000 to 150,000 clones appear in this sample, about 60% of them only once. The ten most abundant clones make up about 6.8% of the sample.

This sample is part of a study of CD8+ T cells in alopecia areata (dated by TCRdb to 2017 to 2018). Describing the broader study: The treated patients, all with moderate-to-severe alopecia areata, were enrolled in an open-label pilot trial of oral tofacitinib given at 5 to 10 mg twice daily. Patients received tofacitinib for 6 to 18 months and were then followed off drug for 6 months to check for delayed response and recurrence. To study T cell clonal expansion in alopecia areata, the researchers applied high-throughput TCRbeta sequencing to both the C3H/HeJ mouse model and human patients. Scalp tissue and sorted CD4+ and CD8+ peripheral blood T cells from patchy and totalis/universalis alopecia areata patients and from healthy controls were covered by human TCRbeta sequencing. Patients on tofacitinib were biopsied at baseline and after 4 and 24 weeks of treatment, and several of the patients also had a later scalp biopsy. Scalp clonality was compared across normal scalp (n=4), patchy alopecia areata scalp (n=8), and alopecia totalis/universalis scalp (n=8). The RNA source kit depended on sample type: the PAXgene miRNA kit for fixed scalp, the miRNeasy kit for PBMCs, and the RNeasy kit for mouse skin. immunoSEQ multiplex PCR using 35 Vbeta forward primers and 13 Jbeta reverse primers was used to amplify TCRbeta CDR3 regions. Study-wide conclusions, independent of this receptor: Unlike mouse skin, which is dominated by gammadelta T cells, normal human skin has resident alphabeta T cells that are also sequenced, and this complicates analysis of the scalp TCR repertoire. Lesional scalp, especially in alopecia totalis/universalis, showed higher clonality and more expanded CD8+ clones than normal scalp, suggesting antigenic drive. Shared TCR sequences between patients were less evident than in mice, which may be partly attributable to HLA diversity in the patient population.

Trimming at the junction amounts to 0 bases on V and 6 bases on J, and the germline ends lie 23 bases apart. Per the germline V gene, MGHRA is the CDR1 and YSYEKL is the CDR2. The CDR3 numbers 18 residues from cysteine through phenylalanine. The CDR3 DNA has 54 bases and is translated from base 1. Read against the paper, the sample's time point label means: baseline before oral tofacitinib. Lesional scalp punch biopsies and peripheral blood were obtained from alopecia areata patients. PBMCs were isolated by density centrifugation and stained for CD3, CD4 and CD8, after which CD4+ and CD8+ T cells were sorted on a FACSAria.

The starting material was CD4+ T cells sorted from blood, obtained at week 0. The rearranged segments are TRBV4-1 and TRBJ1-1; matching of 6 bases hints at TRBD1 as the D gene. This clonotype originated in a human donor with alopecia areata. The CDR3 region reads CASSQEGFVTGMWSEAFF. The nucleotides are TGCGCCAGCAGCCAAGAGGGGTTCGTTACAGGGATGTGGTCTGAAGCTTTCTTT.